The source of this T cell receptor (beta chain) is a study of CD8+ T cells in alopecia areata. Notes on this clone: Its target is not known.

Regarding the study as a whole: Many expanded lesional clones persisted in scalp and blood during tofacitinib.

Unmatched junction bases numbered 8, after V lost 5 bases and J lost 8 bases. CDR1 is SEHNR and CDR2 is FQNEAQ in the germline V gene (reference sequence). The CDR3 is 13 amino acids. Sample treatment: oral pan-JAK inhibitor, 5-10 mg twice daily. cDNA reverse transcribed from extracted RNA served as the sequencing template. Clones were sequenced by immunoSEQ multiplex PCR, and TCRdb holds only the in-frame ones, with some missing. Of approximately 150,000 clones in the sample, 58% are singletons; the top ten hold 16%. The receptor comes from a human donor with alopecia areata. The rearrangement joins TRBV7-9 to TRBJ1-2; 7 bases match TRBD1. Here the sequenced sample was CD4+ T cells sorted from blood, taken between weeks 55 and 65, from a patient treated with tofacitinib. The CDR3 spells CASSLQGVGGYTF. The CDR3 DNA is TGTGCCAGCAGCCTGCAGGGGGTGGGCGGCTACACCTTC.